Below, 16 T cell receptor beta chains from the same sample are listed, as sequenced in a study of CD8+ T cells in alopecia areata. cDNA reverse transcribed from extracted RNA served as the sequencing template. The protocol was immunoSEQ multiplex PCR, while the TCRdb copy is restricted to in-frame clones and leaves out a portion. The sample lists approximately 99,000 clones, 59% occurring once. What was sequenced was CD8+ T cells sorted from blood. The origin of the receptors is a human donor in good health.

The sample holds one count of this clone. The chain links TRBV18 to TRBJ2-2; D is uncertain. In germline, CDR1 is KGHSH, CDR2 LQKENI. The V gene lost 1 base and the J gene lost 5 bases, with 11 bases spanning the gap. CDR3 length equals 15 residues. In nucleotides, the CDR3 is TGTGCCAGCTCACCACGAATGGCGCTTACCGGGGAGCTGTTTTTT. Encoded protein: CASSPRMALTGELFF.

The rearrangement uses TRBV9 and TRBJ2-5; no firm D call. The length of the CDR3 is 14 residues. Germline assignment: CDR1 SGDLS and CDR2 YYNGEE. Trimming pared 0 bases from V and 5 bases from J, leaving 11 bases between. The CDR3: CASSVGAGRETQYF. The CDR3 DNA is TGTGCCAGCAGCGTAGGAGCCGGACGGGAGACCCAGTACTTC.

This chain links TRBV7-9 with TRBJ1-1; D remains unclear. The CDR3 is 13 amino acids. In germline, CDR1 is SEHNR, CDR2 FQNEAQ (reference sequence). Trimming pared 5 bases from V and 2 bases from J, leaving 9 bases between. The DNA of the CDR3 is TGTGCCAGCAGCCCCCCAGCCAACACTGAAGCTTTCTTT. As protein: CASSPPANTEAFF. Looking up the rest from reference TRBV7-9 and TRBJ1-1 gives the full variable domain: DTGVSQNPRHKITKRGQNVTFRCDPISEHNRLYWYRQTLGQGPEFLTYFQNEAQLEKSRLLSDRFSAERPKGSFSTLEIQRTEQGDSAMYLCASSPPANTEAFFGQGTRLTVV.

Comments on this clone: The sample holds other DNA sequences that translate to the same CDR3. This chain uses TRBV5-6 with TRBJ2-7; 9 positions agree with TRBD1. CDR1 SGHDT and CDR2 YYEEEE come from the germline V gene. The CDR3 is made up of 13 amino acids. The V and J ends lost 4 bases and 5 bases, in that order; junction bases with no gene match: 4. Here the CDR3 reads CASSLGTGHEQYF. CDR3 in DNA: TGTGCCAGCAGCCTCGGGACAGGGCACGAGCAGTACTTC.

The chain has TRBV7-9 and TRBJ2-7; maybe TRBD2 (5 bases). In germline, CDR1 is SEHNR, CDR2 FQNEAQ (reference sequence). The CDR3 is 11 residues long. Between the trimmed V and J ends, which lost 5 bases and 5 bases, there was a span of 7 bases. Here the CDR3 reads CASSPGNEQYF. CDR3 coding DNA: TGTGCCAGCAGCCCGGGGAACGAGCAGTACTTC. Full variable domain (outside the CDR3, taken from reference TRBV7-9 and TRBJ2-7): DTGVSQNPRHKITKRGQNVTFRCDPISEHNRLYWYRQTLGQGPEFLTYFQNEAQLEKSRLLSDRFSAERPKGSFSTLEIQRTEQGDSAMYLCASSPGNEQYFGPGTRLTVT.

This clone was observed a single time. Here the CDR3 reads CAWSGPNEKLFF. CDR3 sequence (DNA): TGTGCCTGGAGCGGCCCTAATGAAAAACTGTTTTTT. The chain links TRBV30 to TRBJ1-4; no clear D. Germline assignment: CDR1 GTSNPN and CDR2 SVGIG (reference sequence). The CDR3 length is 12 residues. Trimming took 3 bases from V and 3 from J, leaving 5 bases between them.

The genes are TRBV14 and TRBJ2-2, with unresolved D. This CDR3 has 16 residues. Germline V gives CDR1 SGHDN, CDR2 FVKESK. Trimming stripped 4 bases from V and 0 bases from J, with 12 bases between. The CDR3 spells CASSPLAFANTGELFF. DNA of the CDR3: TGTGCCAGCAGCCCCTTAGCATTCGCGAACACCGGGGAGCTGTTTTTT.

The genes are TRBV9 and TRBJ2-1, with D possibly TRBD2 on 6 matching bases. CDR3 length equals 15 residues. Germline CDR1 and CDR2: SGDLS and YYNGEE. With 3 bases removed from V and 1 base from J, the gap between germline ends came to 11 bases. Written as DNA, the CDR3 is TGTGCCAGCAGCGAGACTGGGGGGTCCTACAATGAGCAGTTCTTC. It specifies CASSETGGSYNEQFF.

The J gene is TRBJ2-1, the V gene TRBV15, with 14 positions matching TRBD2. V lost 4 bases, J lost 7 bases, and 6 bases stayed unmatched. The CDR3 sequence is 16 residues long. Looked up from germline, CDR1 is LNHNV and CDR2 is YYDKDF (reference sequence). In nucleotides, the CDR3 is TGTGCCACCAGCACCCGGACTAGCGGGGGGCGAAATGAGCAGTTCTTC. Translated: CATSTRTSGGRNEQFF.

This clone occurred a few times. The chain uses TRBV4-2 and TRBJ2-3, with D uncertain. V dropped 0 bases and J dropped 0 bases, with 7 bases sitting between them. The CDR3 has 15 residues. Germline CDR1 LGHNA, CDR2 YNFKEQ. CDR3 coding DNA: TGTGCCAGCAGCCAAGAGGCTTCTAGCACAGATACGCAGTATTTT. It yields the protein CASSQEASSTDTQYF.

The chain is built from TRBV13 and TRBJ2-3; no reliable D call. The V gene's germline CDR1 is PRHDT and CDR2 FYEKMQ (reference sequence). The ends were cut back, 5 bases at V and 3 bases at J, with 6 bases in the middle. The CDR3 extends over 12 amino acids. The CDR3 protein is CASSPGTDTQYF. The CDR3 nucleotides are TGTGCCAGCAGCCCCGGGACAGATACGCAGTATTTT. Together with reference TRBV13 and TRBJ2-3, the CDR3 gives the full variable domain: AAGVIQSPRHLIKEKRETATLKCYPIPRHDTVYWYQQGPGQDPQFLISFYEKMQSDKGSIPDRFSAQQFSDYHSELNMSSLELGDSALYFCASSPGTDTQYFGPGTRLTVL.

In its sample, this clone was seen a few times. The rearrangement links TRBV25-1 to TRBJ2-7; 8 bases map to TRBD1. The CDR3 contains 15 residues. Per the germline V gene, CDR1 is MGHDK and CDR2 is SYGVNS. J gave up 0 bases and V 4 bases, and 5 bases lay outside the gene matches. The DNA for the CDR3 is TGTGCCAGCAGTGGGACAGGGACCAGCTCCTACGAGCAGTACTTC. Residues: CASSGTGTSSYEQYF.

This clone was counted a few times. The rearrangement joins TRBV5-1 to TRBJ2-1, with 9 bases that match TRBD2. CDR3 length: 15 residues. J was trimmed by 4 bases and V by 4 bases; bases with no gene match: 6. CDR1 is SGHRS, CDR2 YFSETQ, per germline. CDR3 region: CASSPGLAVYNEQFF. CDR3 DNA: TGCGCCAGCAGCCCGGGACTAGCAGTATACAATGAGCAGTTCTTC. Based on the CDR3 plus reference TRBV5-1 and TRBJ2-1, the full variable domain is KAGVTQTPRYLIKTRGQQVTLSCSPISGHRSVSWYQQTPGQGLQFLFEYFSETQRNKGNFPGRFSGRQFSNSRSEMNVSTLELGDSALYLCASSPGLAVYNEQFFGPGTRLTVL.

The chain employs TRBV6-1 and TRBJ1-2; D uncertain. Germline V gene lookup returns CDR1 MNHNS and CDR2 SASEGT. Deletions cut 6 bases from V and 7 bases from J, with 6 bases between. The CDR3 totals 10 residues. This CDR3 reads CASRGAGYTF. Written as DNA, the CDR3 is TGTGCCAGCAGGGGAGCTGGCTACACCTTC.

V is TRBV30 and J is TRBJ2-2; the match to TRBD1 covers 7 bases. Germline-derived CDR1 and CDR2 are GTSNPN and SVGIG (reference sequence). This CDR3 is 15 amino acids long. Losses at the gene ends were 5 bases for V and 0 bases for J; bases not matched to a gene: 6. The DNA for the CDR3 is TGTGCCTGGGCCTGGGACAGACCGAACACCGGGGAGCTGTTTTTT. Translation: CAWAWDRPNTGELFF.

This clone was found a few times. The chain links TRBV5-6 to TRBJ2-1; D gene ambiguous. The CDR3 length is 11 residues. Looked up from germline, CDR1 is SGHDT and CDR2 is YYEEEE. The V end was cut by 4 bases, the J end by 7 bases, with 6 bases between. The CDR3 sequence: CASSAENEQFF. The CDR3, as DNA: TGTGCCAGCAGCGCGGAAAATGAGCAGTTCTTC.